Listed below are T cell receptor beta chains from one sample, sequenced in a study of graft-versus-host responses after intestinal transplantation. Measured with immunoSEQ multiplex PCR; TCRdb has only the in-frame clones, and not every one. This sample yields 90,000 to 120,000 clones, of which roughly 90% are seen a single time; over 0.55% belongs to the top ten. These receptors' antigens are unknown. The sample here was unstimulated CD4+ T cells sorted from spleen or lymph node cells, taken before transplant. The receptors originated from a human donor who was the organ donor for an intestinal transplant. The CDR3 runs from the conserved cysteine through the conserved F or W. Fields, in order: V gene, J gene, CDR3 length, clone size, D gene, CDR3 protein, CDR3 DNA. The D gene is left open where the match is weak. Expanded clones are given a class, and other clones once, few, many or no size at all.

>TRBV7-6|TRBJ2-1|15|.|.
CASSRPGTSGNEQFF
TGTGCCAGCAGCCGTCCCGGGACCTCTGGAAATGAGCAGTTCTTC
>TRBV18|TRBJ2-1|14|.|TRBD2
CASSLYGRDNEQFF
TGTGCCAGCTCGCTTTATGGGAGGGACAATGAGCAGTTCTTC
>TRBV10-2|TRBJ1-5|15|.|TRBD1
CASSESGGSNQPQHF
TGCGCCAGCAGTGAGTCAGGGGGCAGCAATCAGCCCCAGCATTTT
>TRBV25-1|TRBJ1-5|12|.|.
CASKGSGQPQHF
TGTGCCAGCAAGGGTTCAGGTCAGCCCCAGCATTTT
>TRBV18|TRBJ1-2|13|.|.
CASSPTDSYGYTF
TGTGCCAGCTCGCCGACAGACTCCTATGGCTACACCTTC
>TRBV2|TRBJ1-1|11|.|.
CASRRGPEAFF
TGTGCCAGCAGGAGAGGGCCCGAAGCTTTCTTT
>TRBV7-3|TRBJ2-1|13|.|.
CASSFRENNEQFF
TGTGCCAGCAGCTTCCGGGAGAACAATGAGCAGTTCTTC
>TRBV7-2|TRBJ1-1|13|.|.
CASSLDRNTEAFF
TGTGCCAGCAGCTTAGACAGGAACACTGAAGCTTTCTTT
>TRBV29-1|TRBJ1-1|11|.|.
CSAKDGTEAFF
TGCAGCGCCAAAGACGGCACTGAAGCTTTCTTT
>TRBV10-3|TRBJ1-3|15|few|TRBD1
CAISGDRVSGNTIYF
TGTGCCATCAGTGGGGACAGGGTATCCGGAAACACCATATATTTT
>TRBV7-9|TRBJ1-5|16|.|.
CASSLEVGGSGQPQHF
TGTGCCAGCAGCTTAGAGGTAGGGGGTTCAGGTCAGCCCCAGCATTTT
>TRBV18|TRBJ2-7|15|.|TRBD1
CASSPLWDRVNEQYF
TGTGCCAGCTCACCACTGTGGGACAGGGTAAACGAGCAGTACTTC
>TRBV11-2|TRBJ2-5|14|.|.
CASSLGGSGETQYF
TGTGCCAGCAGCTTAGGGGGATCAGGGGAGACCCAGTACTTC
>TRBV11-2|TRBJ2-3|17|.|TRBD2
CASSLGLASGRTDTQYF
TGTGCCAGCAGCTTAGGCTTGGCTAGCGGGCGCACAGATACGCAGTATTTT
>TRBV7-9|TRBJ1-5|17|once|.
CASSVRSGQKSNQPQHF
TGTGCCAGCAGCGTTAGGAGCGGACAGAAAAGCAATCAGCCCCAGCATTTT
>TRBV5-1|TRBJ2-7|16|.|.
CASSLQGAPDFDEQYF
TGCGCCAGCAGCTTGCAGGGCGCCCCCGACTTCGACGAGCAGTACTTC
>TRBV11-3|TRBJ1-2|15|.|.
CASSLDHVRGNGYTF
TGTGCCAGCAGCTTAGACCACGTAAGGGGGAATGGCTACACCTTC
>TRBV6-6|TRBJ1-4|11|.|.
CASRGGEKLFF
TGTGCCAGCAGGGGGGGTGAAAAACTGTTTTTT
>TRBV9|TRBJ1-6|16|.|.
CASSVGRDSYNSPLHF
TGTGCCAGCAGCGTAGGACGGGACTCCTATAATTCACCCCTCCACTTT
>TRBV6-1|TRBJ2-3|14|.|.
CASSTRRSTDTQYF
TGTGCCAGCAGTACGCGTCGAAGCACAGATACGCAGTATTTT
>TRBV5-1|TRBJ2-3|13|.|.
CASSLEFSDTQYF
TGCGCCAGCAGCTTGGAGTTTTCAGATACGCAGTATTTT
>TRBV10-3|TRBJ2-3|16|.|.
CAISESLGMGADTQYF
TGTGCCATCAGTGAGTCGTTAGGGATGGGTGCAGATACGCAGTATTTT
>TRBV5-1|TRBJ2-2|14|.|TRBD2
CATRDYQATGELFF
TGCGCCACCCGGGACTATCAGGCCACCGGGGAGCTGTTTTTT
>TRBV9|TRBJ1-2|14|.|.
CASSVDYRRWGYTF
TGTGCCAGCAGCGTAGATTACAGGCGGTGGGGCTACACCTTC
>TRBV10-1|TRBJ1-5|13|.|TRBD1
CAPAILGGQPQHF
TGCGCCCCAGCCATACTAGGGGGCCAGCCCCAGCATTTT
>TRBV27|TRBJ2-7|15|.|.
CASSSPTGSKYEQYF
TGTGCCAGCAGTTCACCAACAGGGTCAAAGTACGAGCAGTACTTC